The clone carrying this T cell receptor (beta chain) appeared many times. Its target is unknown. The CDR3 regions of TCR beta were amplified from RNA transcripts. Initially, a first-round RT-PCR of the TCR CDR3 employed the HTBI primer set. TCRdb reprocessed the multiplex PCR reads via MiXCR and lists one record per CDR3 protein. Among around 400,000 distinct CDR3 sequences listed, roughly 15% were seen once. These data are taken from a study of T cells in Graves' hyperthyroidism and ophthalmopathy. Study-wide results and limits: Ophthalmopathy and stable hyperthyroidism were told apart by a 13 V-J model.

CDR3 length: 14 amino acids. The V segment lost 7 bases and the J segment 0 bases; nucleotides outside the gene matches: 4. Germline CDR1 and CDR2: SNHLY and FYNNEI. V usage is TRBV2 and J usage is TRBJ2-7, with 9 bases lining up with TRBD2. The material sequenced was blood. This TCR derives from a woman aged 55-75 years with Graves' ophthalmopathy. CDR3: CASINSGSSYEQYF. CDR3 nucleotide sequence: TGTGCCAGCATCAATAGCGGGAGCTCCTACGAGCAGTACTTC.